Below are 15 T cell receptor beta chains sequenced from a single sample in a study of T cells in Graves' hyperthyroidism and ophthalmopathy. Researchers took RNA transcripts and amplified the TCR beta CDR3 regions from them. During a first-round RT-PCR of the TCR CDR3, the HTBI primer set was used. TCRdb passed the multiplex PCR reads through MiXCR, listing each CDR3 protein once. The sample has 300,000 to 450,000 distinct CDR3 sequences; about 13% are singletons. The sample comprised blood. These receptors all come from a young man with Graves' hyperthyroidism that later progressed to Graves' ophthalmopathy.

The CDR3 DNA sequence: TGTGCCAGCAGCGACGGGGGAACCACAGATACGCAGTATTTT. Translating it yields CASSDGGTTDTQYF. The rearrangement joins TRBV9 to TRBJ2-3, with a tentative D call TRBD2 (6 bases). V lost 3 bases, J lost 2 bases, and 10 bases lay in between. The CDR3 is 14 residues long. Germline-derived CDR1 and CDR2 are SGDLS and YYNGEE.

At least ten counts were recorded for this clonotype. The CDR3 protein is CASSKTRSETQYF. The CDR3 nucleotides read TGTGCCAGCAGCAAGACTAGGTCGGAGACCCAGTACTTC. J is TRBJ2-5 and V is TRBV7-2; the D gene is possibly TRBD2 (6 bases). Germline lookup yields CDR1 SGHTA and CDR2 FQGNSA. V was pared by 5 bases and J by 5 bases, with 12 bases between. This CDR3 comprises 13 residues.

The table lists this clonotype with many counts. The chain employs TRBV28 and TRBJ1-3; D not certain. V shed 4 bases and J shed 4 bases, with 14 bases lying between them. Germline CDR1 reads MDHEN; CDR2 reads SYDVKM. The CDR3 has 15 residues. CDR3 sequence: CASSSDVRGGNTIYF. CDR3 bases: TGTGCCAGCAGTTCGGATGTCCGTGGCGGAAACACCATATATTTT.

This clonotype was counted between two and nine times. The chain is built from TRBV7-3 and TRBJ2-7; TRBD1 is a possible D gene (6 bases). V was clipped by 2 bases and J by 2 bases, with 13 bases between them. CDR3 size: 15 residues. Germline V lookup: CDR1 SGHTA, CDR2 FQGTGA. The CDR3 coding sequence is TGTGCCAGCAGCTTAGATGCGACAGGCACCTACGAGCAGTACTTC. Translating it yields CASSLDATGTYEQYF.

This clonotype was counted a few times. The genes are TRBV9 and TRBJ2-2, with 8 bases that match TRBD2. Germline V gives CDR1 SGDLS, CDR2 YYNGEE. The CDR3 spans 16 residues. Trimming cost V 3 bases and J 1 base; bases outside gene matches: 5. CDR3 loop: CASSARLALNTGELFF. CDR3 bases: TGTGCCAGCAGCGCCAGACTAGCGCTGAACACCGGGGAGCTGTTTTTT.

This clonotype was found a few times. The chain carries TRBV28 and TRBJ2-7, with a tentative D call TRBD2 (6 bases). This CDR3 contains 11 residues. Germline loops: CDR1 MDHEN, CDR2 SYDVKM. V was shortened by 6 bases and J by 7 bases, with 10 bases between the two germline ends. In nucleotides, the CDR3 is TGTGCCAGCAGGGACTACGTAGAGCAGTACTTC. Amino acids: CASRDYVEQYF.

CDR3 sequence (DNA): TGTGCCAGCAGTTACTCTGGGGGTCGGGACGAGCAGTACTTC. It translates to CASSYSGGRDEQYF. The rearrangement links TRBV6-5 to TRBJ2-7; either TRBD1 or TRBD2 may fit D (5 bases each). Germline values: CDR1 MNHEY, CDR2 SVGAGI. Trimming stripped 0 bases from V and 5 bases from J, with 11 bases between. This CDR3 is built from 14 residues.

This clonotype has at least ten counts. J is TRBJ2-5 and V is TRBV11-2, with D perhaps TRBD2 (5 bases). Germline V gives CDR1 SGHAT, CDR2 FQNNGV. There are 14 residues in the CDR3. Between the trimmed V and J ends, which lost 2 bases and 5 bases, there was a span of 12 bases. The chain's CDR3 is CASSLLVREETQYF. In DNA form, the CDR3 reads TGTGCCAGCAGCTTATTGGTTAGGGAGGAGACCCAGTACTTC.

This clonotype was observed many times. CDR3 amino acids: CASSFAGQYGYTF. The CDR3 DNA reads as TGTGCCAGCAGTTTTGCGGGACAGTATGGCTACACCTTC. The V gene is TRBV28, the J gene TRBJ1-2; 7 positions agree with TRBD1. The CDR3 is 13 amino acids. V dropped 3 bases and J dropped 5; count of bases not matched to a gene: 3. Germline values: CDR1 MDHEN, CDR2 SYDVKM.

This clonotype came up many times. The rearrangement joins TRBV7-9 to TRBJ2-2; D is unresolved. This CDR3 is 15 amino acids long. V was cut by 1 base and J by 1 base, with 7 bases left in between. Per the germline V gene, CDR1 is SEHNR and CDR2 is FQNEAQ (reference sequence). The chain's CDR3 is CASSLGRLNTGELFF. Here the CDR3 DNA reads TGTGCCAGCAGCTTAGGCAGACTGAACACCGGGGAGCTGTTTTTT.

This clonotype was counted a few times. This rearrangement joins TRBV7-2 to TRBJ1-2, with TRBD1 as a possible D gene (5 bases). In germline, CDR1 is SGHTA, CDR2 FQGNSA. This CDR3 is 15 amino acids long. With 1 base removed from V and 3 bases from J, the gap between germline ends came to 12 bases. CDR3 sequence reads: CASSLVRGGDYGYTF. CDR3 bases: TGTGCCAGCAGCTTAGTTCGGGGGGGGGACTATGGCTACACCTTC. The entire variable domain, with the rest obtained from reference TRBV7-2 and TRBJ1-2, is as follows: GAGVSQSPSNKVTEKGKDVELRCDPISGHTALYWYRQSLGQGLEFLIYFQGNSAPDKSGLPSDRFSAERTGGSVSTLTIQRTQQEDSAVYLCASSLVRGGDYGYTFGSGTRLTVV.

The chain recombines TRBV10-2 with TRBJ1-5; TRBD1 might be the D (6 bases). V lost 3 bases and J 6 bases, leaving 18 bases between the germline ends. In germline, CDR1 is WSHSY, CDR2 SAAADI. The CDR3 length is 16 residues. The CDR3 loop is CASSEGAGAGGQPQHF. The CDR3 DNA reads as TGCGCCAGCAGTGAAGGGGCAGGGGCCGGCGGTCAGCCCCAGCATTTT.

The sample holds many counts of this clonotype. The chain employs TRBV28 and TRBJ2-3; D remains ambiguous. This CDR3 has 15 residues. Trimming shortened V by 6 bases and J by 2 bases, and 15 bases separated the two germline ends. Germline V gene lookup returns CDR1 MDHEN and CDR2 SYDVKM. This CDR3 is CASSPRGVPTDTQYF. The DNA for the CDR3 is TGTGCCAGCAGCCCCCGTGGAGTACCCACAGATACGCAGTATTTT. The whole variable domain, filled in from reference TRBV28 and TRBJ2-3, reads DVKVTQSSRYLVKRTGEKVFLECVQDMDHENMFWYRQDPGLGLRLIYFSYDVKMKEKGDIPEGYSVSREKKERFSLILESASTNQTSMYLCASSPRGVPTDTQYFGPGTRLTVL.

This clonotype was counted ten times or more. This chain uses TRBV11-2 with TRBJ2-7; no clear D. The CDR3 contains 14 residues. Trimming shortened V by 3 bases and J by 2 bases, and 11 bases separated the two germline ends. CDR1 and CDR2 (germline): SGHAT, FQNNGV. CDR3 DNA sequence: TGTGCCAGCAGCTTTCGTCAGCGACCCTACGAGCAGTACTTC. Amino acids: CASSFRQRPYEQYF.

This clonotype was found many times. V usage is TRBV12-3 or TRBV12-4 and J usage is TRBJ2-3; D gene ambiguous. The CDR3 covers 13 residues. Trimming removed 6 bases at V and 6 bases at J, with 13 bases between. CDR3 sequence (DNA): TGTGCCAGCAGACACCTAGGAGCCGATACGCAGTATTTT. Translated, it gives CASRHLGADTQYF.